The 5 T cell receptor beta chains below all came from one sample that was sequenced in a study of early T cells in non-severe SARS-CoV-2 infection. TCRdb redid the calling of the 5' RACE reads with MiXCR, one entry per CDR3 protein. Counted here are around 47,000 distinct CDR3 sequences, 11% occurring once; the ten biggest clones make up roughly 10%. Source material: whole blood. These receptors all stem from an adult who was a healthcare worker with PCR-confirmed SARS-CoV-2 infection or an uninfected control (not recorded which).

This clonotype was recorded many times. The chain uses TRBV7-3 and TRBJ1-2, with D unresolved. The germline CDR1 and CDR2 sequences are SGHTA and FQGTGA. Trimming shortened V by 5 bases and J by 4 bases, and 11 bases separated the two germline ends. This CDR3 spans 13 amino acids. The CDR3, as DNA: TGTGCCAGCAGCCAAACAGCAGGCTATGGCTACACCTTC. It encodes CASSQTAGYGYTF. Supplemented by reference TRBV7-3 and TRBJ1-2, the full variable domain reads GAGVSQTPSNKVTEKGKYVELRCDPISGHTALYWYRQSLGQGPEFLIYFQGTGAADDSGLPNDRFFAVRPEGSVSTLKIQRTERGDSAVYLCASSQTAGYGYTFGSGTRLTVV.

The CDR3 DNA reads as TGTGCCAGCAGCTTAAACACCATCTATGGCTACACCTTC. This gives the protein CASSLNTIYGYTF. The chain employs TRBV7-2 and TRBJ1-2; D unclear. Germline CDR1 reads SGHTA; CDR2 reads FQGNSA. V was clipped by 2 bases and J by 4 bases, with 8 bases between them. This CDR3 contains 13 residues.

In this sample, this clonotype turned up many times. The rearrangement links TRBV10-3 to TRBJ1-2; 8 nucleotides match TRBD1. The J segment lost 8 bases and the V segment lost 7 bases, leaving 9 bases of the junction unmatched. Per germline, CDR1 ENHRY and CDR2 SYGVKD. The length of the CDR3 is 13 residues. This CDR3 is CAIIPDRAIGYTF. As DNA, the CDR3 is TGTGCCATCATCCCGGACAGGGCTATAGGCTACACCTTC.

The J gene is TRBJ2-1, the V gene TRBV5-4, with D tentatively TRBD2 (5 bases). This CDR3 region has 16 residues. Germline-derived CDR1 and CDR2 are SGHNT and YYREEE (reference sequence). Trimming took 3 bases from V and 2 from J, leaving 15 bases between them. The DNA of the CDR3 is TGTGCCAGCAGCTCCGGGAACAGACCGGCCTACAATGAGCAGTTCTTC. It codes for CASSSGNRPAYNEQFF.

This clonotype was detected ten times or more. This rearrangement joins TRBV19 to TRBJ1-2; tentative D call: TRBD1 (5 bases). CDR3 length: 14 amino acids. Germline V gene lookup returns CDR1 LNHDA and CDR2 SQIVND (reference sequence). V was clipped by 2 bases and J by 3 bases, with 10 bases between them. This CDR3 is CASSITLRDYGYTF. Written as DNA, the CDR3 is TGTGCCAGTAGTATAACACTCAGGGACTATGGCTACACCTTC.